This T cell receptor (beta chain) was found in a study of blood T cell repertoires in COVID-19 (dated by TCRdb to the early 2020s). For the study in its entirety: Samples from collaborators originated in the United States, Italy and Spain and spanned both the acute and convalescent phases of COVID-19. The prospective study material was composed of cDNA or gDNA derived from T cells, B-cell-depleted T cells, or PBMCs. Subjects who had been exposed to COVID-19, were actively infected with it, or had recovered from it provided the deeply sampled blood TCRbeta repertoires that made up the dataset. The repertoires were made available in a free public database intended to serve as a resource for research on the immune response to SARS-CoV-2. Samples came from the ongoing ImmuneRACE study (first 160 participants) plus 1,254 subjects from 6 global collaborators. The sample metadata nearly always contained a de-identified subject ID, COVID-19 status, age in years and sex. HLA class I and class II types, where available, came from metadata supplied by the sample provider rather than from assay-based typing. Summary of the overall study and its limitations: How much clinical and demographic metadata was included differed by source and by participant, and the metadata was provided uncurated.

CDR1 and CDR2, looked up from the germline V gene (reference sequence), are LGHDT and YNNKEL. The germline ends are 7 bases apart after V is trimmed by 0 bases and J by 7 bases. The CDR3 covers 13 residues, taking in both the cysteine and the phenylalanine. Left in the record is the CDR3 DNA by itself, 39 bases read in frame from the first base. In Seattle, one collaborating source enrolled patients while the infection was active and tracked those patients longitudinally over the course of disease. Each collaborating institution followed its own protocols to collect whole blood in K2EDTA tubes. For TCRbeta analysis, collaborator samples were shipped as frozen whole blood, as isolated PBMCs, or as DNA extracted from either sample type. With regard to this clone: The antigen it recognizes is unknown. Base qualities were left out, and no much larger clone turns up one base away.

TCRbeta CDR3 regions were amplified from genomic DNA by means of the immunoSEQ Assay, a bias-controlled multiplex PCR. The study's processing was this. Within the assay, amplification of reference gene primers was used to estimate how many nucleated cells each sample contained. Sequence reads were collapsed and filtered to measure the absolute abundance of every unique TCRbeta CDR3 rearrangement. For each sample, productive Simpson clonality was calculated by taking the square root of Simpson's diversity index across productive rearrangements. Here the immuneACCESS table is served through TCRdb, limited to in-frame sequences with V and J called. Missing clones are a known gap in these copies; in checked studies unresolved V genes cover under half, and the rest lacks a known reason. The DNA was the basis for D and trimming; V, J and clone size are from that table. The sample records over 50,000 clones, 80% to 85% of which are singletons. The ten most abundant clones make up about 16% of the sample.

The sequence links TRBV3-1 (or the pseudogene TRBV3-2) to TRBJ2-1, with no reliable assignment of the D segment. The specimen sequenced was peripheral blood. The receptor was isolated from a man aged 60-69 years with COVID-19, enrolled during active disease. DNA sequence: TGTGCCAGCAGCCAAGATCTACGGAATGAGCAGTTCTTC. Its coded protein is CASSQDLRNEQFF.